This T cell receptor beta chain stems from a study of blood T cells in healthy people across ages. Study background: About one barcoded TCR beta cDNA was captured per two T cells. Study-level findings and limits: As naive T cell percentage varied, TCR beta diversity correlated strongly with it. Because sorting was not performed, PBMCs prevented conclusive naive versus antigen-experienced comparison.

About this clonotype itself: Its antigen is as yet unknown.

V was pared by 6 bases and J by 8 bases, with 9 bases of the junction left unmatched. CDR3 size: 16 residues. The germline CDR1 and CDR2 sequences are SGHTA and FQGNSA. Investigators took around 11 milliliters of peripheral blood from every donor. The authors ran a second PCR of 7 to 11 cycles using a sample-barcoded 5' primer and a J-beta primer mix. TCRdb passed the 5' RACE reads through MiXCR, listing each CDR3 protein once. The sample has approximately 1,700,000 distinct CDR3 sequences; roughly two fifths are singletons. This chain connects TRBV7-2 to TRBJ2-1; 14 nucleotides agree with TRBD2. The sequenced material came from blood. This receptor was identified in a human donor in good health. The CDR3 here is CASRTPGLAGVDEQFF. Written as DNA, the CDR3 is TGTGCCAGCAGGACCCCGGGACTAGCGGGAGTAGATGAGCAGTTCTTC.